This TCR beta chain was identified during a study of neurological immune-mediated disorders. TCRdb re-analysed the 5' RACE reads in MiXCR, keeping a single row per CDR3 protein. This sample has about 82,000 distinct CDR3 sequences, with around 2.6% found just once. Germline V gene data show CDR1 as SGHRS and CDR2 as YFSETQ. Trimming at V came to 5 bases and at J to 2 bases, leaving 5 bases not matched to a gene. This CDR3 has 14 amino acids. This receptor was taken from a woman younger than 45 with multiple sclerosis. Sequencing was performed on PBMCs. The V and J genes are TRBV5-1 and TRBJ2-7; TRBD2 matches at 9 bases. CDR3 bases: TGCGCCAGCAGGCAGGGACTAGCTACCTACGAGCAGTACTTC. It is translated as CASRQGLATYEQYF.